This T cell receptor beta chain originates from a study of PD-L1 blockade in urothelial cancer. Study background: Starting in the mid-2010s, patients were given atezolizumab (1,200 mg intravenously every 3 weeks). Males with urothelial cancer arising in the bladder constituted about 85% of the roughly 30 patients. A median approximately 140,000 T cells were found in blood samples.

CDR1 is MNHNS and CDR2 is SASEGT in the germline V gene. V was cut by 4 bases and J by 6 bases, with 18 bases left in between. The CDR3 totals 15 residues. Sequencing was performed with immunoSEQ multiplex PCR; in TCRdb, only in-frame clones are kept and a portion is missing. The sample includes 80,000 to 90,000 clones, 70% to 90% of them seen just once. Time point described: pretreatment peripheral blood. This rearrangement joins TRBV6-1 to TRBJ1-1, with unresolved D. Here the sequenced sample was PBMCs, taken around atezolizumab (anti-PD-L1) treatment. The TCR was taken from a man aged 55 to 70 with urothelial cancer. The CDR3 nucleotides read TGTGCCAGCAGTGGTTCTGGGGAGCGAGGGTCTGAAGCTTTCTTT. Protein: CASSGSGERGSEAFF.